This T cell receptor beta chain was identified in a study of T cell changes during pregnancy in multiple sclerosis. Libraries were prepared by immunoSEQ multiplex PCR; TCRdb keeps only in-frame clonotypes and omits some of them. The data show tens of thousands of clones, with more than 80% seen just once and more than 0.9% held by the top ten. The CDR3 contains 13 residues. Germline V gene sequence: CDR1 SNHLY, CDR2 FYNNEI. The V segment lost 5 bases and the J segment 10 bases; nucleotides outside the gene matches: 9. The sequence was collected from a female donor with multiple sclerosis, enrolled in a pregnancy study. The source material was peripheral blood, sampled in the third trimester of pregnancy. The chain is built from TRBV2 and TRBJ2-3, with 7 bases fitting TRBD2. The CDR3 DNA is TGTGCCAGCAGTAAACTCCGGGACTATGCGCAGTATTTT. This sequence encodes CASSKLRDYAQYF.